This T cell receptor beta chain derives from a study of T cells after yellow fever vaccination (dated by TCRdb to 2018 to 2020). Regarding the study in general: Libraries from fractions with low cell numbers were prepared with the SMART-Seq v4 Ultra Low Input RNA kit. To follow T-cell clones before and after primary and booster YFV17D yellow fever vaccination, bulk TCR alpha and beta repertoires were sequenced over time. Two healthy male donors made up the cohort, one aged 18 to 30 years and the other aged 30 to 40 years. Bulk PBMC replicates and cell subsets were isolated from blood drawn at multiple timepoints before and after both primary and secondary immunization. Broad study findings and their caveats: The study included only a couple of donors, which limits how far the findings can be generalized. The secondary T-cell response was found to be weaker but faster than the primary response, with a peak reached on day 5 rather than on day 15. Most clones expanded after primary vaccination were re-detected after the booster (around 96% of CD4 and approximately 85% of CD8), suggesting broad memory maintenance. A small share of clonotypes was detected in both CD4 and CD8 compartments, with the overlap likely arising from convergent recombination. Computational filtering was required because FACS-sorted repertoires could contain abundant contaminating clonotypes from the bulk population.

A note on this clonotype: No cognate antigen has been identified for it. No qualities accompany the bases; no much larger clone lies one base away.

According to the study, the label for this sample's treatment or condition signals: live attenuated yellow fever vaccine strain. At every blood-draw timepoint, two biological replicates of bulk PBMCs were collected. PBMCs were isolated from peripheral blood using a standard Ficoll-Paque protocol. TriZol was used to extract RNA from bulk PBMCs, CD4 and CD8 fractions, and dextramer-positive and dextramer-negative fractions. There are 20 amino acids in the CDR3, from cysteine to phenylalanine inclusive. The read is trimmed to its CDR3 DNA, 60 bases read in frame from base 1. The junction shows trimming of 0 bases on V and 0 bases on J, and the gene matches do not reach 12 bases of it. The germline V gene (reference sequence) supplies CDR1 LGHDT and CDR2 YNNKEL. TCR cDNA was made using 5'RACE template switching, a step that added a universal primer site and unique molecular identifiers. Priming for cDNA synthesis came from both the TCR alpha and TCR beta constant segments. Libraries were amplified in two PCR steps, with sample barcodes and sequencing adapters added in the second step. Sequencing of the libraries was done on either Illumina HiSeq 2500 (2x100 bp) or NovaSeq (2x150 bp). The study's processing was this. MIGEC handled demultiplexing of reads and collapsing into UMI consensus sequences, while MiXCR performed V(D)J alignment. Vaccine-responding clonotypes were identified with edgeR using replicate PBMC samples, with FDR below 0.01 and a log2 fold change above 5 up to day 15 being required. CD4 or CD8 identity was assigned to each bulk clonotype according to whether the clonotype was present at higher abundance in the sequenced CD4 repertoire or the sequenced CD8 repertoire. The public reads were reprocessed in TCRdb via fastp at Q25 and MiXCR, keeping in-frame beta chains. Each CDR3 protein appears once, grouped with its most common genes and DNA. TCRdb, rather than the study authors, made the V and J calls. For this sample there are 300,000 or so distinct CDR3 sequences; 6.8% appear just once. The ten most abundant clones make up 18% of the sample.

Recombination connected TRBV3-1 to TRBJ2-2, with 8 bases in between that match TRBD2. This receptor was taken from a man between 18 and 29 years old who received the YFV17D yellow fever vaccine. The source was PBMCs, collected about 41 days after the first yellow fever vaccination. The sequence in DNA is TGTGCCAGCAGCCAAGACCCGGCTAGCGGGTGGATCGCGAACACCGGGGAGCTGTTTTTT. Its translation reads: CASSQDPASGWIANTGELFF.